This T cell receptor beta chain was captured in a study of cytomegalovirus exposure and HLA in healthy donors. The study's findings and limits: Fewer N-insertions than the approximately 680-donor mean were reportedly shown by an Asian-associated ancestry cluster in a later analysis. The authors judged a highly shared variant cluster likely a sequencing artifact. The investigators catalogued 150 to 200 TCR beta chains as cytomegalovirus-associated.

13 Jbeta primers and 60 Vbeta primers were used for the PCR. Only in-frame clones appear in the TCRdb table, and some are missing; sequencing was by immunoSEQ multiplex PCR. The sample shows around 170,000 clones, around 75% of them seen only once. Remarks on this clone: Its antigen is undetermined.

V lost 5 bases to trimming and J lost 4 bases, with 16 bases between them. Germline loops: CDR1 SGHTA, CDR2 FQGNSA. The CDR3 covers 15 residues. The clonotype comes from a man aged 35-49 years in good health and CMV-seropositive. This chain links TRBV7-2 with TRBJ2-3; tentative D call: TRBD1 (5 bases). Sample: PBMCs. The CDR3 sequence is CASSAPGAGPDTQYF. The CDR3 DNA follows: TGTGCCAGCAGCGCCCCTGGGGCAGGGCCAGATACGCAGTATTTT.